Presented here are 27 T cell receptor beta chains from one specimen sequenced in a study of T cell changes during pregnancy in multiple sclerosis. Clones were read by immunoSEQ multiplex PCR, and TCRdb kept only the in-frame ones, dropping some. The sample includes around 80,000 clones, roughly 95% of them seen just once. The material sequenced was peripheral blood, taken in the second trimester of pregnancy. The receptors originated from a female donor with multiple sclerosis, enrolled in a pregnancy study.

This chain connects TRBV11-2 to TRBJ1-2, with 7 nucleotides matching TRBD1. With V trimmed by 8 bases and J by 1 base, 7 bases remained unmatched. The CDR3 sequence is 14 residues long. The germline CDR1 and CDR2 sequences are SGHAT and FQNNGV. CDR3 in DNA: TGTGCCAGCCTACCGAGACAGGGTAACTATGGCTACACCTTC. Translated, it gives CASLPRQGNYGYTF.

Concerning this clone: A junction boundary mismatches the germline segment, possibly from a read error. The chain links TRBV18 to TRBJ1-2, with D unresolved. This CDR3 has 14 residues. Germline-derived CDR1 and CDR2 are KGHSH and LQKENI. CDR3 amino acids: CASSAPTSSYGYTF. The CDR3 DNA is TGTGCCAGCTCAGCACCCACCTCTAGCTATGGCTACACCTTC.

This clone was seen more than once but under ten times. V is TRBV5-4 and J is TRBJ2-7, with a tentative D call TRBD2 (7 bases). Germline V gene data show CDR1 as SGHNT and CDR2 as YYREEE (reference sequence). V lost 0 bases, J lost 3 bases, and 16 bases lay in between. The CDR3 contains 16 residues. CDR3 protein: CASSLVGGLQLYEQYF. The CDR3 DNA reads TGTGCCAGCAGCTTGGTCGGGGGGCTACAGCTCTACGAGCAGTACTTC.

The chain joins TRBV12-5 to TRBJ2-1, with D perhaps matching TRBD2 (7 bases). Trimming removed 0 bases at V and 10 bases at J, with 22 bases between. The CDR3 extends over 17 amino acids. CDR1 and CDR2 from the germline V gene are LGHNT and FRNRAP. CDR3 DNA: TGTGCTAGTGGTTTGGTACTGAGCGCGGGGGCGCCGGCGGAGCAGTTCTTC. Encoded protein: CASGLVLSAGAPAEQFF.

Here the CDR3 DNA reads TGTGCCAGCAGTGAAGAGCCCACCTACGAGCAGTACTTC. It is translated as CASSEEPTYEQYF. This chain connects TRBV25-1 to TRBJ2-7; D gene ambiguous. Germline V gene lookup returns CDR1 MGHDK and CDR2 SYGVNS. This CDR3 is built from 13 residues. Deletions cut 2 bases from V and 2 bases from J, with 7 bases between.

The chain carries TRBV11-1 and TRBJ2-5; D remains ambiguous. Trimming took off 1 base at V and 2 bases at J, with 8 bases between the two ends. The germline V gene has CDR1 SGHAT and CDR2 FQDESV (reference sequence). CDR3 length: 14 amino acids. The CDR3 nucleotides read TGTGCCAGCAGCTTAGAAGCTTGGCAAGAGACCCAGTACTTC. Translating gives CASSLEAWQETQYF. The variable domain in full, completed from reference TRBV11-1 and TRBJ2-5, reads EAEVAQSPRYKITEKSQAVAFWCDPISGHATLYWYRQILGQGPELLVQFQDESVVDDSQLPKDRFSAERLKGVDSTLKIQPAELGDSAMYLCASSLEAWQETQYFGPGTRLLVL.

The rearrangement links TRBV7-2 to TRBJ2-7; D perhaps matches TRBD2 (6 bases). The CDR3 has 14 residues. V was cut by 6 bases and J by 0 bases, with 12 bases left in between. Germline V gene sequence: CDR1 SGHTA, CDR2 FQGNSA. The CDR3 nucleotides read TGTGCCAGCAGAACCTCCGGGGGCTCCTACGAGCAGTACTTC. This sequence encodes CASRTSGGSYEQYF.

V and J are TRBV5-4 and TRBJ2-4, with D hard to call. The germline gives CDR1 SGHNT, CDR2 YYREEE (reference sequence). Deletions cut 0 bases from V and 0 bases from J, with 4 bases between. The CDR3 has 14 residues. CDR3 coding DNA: TGTGCCAGCAGCTTGGGCGTAGCCAAAAACATTCAGTACTTC. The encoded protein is CASSLGVAKNIQYF.

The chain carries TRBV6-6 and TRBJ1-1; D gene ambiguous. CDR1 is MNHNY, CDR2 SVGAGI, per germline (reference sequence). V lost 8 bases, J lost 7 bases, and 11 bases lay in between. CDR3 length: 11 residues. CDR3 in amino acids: CASGNGIEAFF. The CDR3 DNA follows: TGTGCCAGCGGGAACGGGATTGAAGCTTTCTTT.

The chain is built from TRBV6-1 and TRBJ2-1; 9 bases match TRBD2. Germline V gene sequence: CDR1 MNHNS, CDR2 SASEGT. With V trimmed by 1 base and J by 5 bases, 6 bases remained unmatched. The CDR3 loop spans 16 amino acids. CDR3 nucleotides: TGTGCCAGCAGTGAAGAGGGCGGGAGGGGCGACAATGAGCAGTTCTTC. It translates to CASSEEGGRGDNEQFF.

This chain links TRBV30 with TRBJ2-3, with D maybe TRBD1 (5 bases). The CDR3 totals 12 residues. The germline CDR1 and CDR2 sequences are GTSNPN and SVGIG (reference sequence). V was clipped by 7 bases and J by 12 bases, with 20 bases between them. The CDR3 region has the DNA TGTGCCTTATATAAAGGGGCCCTGCGTCAGTATTTT. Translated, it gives CALYKGALRQYF.

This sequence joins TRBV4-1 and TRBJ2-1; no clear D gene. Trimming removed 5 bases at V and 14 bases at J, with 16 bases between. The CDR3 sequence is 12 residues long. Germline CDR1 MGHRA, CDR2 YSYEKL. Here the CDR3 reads CASSGSGSLKFF. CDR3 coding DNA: TGCGCCAGCAGCGGCTCGGGTAGCTTGAAGTTCTTC.

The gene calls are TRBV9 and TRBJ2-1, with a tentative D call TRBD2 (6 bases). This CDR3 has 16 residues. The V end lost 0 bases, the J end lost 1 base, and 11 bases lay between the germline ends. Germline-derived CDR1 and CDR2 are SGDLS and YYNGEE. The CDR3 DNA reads TGTGCCAGCAGCGTAGGAAGACTAGTGTCCTACAATGAGCAGTTCTTC. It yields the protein CASSVGRLVSYNEQFF. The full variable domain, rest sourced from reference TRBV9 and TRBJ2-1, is DSGVTQTPKHLITATGQRVTLRCSPRSGDLSVYWYQQSLDQGLQFLIQYYNGEERAKGNILERFSAQQFPDLHSELNLSSLELGDSALYFCASSVGRLVSYNEQFFGPGTRLTVL.

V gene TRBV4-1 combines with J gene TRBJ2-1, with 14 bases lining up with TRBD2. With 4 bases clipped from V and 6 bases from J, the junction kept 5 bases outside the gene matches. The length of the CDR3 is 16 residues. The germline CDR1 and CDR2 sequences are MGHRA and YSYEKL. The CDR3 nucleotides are TGCGCCAGCAGCCGAAGGACTAGCGGGAGGCTCAATGAGCAGTTCTTC. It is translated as CASSRRTSGRLNEQFF.

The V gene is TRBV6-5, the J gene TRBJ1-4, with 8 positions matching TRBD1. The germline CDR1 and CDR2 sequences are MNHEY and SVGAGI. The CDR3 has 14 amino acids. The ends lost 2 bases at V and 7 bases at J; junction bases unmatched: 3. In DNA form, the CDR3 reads TGTGCCAGCAGTTACGCCGACAGGGGTGAAAAACTGTTTTTT. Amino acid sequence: CASSYADRGEKLFF.

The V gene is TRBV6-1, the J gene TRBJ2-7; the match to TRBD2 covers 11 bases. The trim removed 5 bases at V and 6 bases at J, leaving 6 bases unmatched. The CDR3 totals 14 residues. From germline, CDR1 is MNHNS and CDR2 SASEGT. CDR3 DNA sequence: TGTGCCAGCAGTCTAACTAGCGGGAGTCCCGAGCAGTACTTC. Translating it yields CASSLTSGSPEQYF.

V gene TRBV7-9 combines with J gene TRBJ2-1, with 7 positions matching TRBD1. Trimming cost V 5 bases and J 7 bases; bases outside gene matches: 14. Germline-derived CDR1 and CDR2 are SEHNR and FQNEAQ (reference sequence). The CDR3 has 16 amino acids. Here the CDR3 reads CASSLLTGAGNNEQFF. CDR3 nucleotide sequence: TGTGCCAGCAGCCTCCTAACAGGGGCAGGGAATAATGAGCAGTTCTTC.

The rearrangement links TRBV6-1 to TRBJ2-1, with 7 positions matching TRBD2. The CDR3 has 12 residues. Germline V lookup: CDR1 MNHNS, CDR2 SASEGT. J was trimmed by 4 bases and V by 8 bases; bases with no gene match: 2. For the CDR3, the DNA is TGTGCCAGCTCACTAGCGTACAATGAGCAGTTCTTC. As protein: CASSLAYNEQFF.

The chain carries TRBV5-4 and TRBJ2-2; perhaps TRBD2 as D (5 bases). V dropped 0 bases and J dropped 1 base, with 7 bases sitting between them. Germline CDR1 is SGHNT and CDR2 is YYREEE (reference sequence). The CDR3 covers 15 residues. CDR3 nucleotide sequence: TGTGCCAGCAGCTTGGGACTACAGAACACCGGGGAGCTGTTTTTT. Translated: CASSLGLQNTGELFF.

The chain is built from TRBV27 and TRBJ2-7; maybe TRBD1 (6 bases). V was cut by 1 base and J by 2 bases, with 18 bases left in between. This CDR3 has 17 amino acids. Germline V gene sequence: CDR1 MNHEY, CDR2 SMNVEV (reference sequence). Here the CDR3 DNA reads TGTGCCAGCAGTTTATTGCGGACTCAGGGGAAAACCTACGAGCAGTACTTC. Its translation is CASSLLRTQGKTYEQYF.

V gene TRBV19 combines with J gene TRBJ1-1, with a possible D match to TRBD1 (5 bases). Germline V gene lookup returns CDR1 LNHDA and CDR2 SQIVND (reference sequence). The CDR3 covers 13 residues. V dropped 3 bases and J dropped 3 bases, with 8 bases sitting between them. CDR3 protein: CASSMVGHTEAFF. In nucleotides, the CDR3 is TGTGCCAGTAGTATGGTGGGGCACACTGAAGCTTTCTTT.

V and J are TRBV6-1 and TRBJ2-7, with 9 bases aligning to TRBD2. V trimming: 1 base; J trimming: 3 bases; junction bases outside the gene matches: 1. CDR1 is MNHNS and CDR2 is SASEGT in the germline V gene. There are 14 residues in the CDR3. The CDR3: CASSEVSGSYEQYF. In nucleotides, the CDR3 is TGTGCCAGCAGTGAAGTTAGCGGGAGCTACGAGCAGTACTTC.

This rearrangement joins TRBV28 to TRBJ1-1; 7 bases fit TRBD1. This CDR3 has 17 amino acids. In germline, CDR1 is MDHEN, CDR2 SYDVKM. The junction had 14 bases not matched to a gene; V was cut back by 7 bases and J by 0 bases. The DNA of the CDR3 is TGTGCCAGCACTCACAGTGCCGGGACAGCCTTGAACACTGAAGCTTTCTTT. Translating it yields CASTHSAGTALNTEAFF. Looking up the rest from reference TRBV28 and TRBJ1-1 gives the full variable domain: DVKVTQSSRYLVKRTGEKVFLECVQDMDHENMFWYRQDPGLGLRLIYFSYDVKMKEKGDIPEGYSVSREKKERFSLILESASTNQTSMYLCASTHSAGTALNTEAFFGQGTRLTVV.

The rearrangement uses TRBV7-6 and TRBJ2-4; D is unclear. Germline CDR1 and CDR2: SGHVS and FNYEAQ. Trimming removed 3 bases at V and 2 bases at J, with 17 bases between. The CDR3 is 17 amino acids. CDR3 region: CASSFEGGRSPKNIQYF. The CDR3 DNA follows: TGTGCCAGCAGCTTCGAAGGCGGTAGATCCCCCAAAAACATTCAGTACTTC.

The chain's CDR3 is CASSHRGHFRKGADYGYTF. CDR3 nucleotides: TGTGCCAGCTCCCACCGAGGACATTTCCGAAAGGGGGCGGACTATGGCTACACCTTC. The chain uses TRBV18 and TRBJ1-2; 7 positions agree with TRBD1. V dropped 6 bases and J dropped 3; count of bases not matched to a gene: 22. Per germline, CDR1 KGHSH and CDR2 LQKENI. The CDR3 loop spans 19 amino acids.

The CDR3 bases are TGTGCCAGCAGCTTAGATGGGGGGGAAGCTTTCTTT. It specifies CASSLDGGEAFF. V usage is TRBV7-8 and J usage is TRBJ1-1, with D perhaps TRBD1 (5 bases). CDR3 length equals 12 residues. Germline values: CDR1 SGHVS, CDR2 FQNEAQ. V was trimmed by 1 base and J by 8 bases, leaving 8 bases between them.

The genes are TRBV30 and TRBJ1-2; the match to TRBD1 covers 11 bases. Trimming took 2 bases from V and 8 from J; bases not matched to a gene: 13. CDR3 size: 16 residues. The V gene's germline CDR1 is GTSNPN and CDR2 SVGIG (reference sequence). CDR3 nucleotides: TGTGCCTGGAGTCCTCCAAGGACAGGGGGCTTGAAGGGCTACACCTTC. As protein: CAWSPPRTGGLKGYTF.